This T cell receptor beta chain was found in a study of identical twins. The donor group consisted entirely of healthy Caucasians. Template switching added a universal primer binding site, and final cDNA carried unique molecular identifiers. TCRdb fed the 5' RACE reads into MiXCR, producing one record per CDR3 protein. The table has about 720,000 distinct CDR3 sequences, over 8.5% seen once. This CDR3 contains 13 residues. CDR1 and CDR2 (germline): SEHNR, FQNEAQ (reference sequence). The V end lost 5 bases, the J end lost 3 bases, and 10 bases lay between the germline ends. This clonotype was counted ten times or more. Its antigen is unknown. The study's findings and limits: Cross-sectional statistical analysis was relied on for the conclusions, without the same donors being followed.

This sample was also put to use in a study of yellow fever vaccine responses in identical twins. That paper notes: Each twin's T cell response to the vaccine was reported to look partly convergent and partly personalized.

Material for sequencing was PBMCs. The V and J genes are TRBV7-9 and TRBJ1-2; D might be TRBD1 (5 bases). The sequence derives from a woman aged 18-29 years in good health. As DNA, the CDR3 is TGTGCCAGCAGCCCGGGGGGGGACTATGGCTACACCTTC. Translating gives CASSPGGDYGYTF.